This entry concerns a single T cell receptor beta chain. This clone was counted a single time. It has no known antigen specificity. Base qualities are missing; no much larger clone stands one base away. This specimen includes other DNA sequences encoding the same CDR3. The entry originates in a study of cytomegalovirus exposure and HLA in healthy donors (dated by TCRdb to 2016 to 2017). About the study as a whole: A later analysis indicated that the 120 validation repertoires were generated on the platform also employed for the roughly 650 repertoires of the first cohort. The aim of the study was to test whether cataloging public T cell receptors could identify signatures of past pathogen exposure. In addition to the first cohort of several hundred subjects, a separate validation cohort of 120 different subjects was used. The study combined high-throughput TCR immunosequencing, statistical association of individual TCRs with disease status, and machine learning to predict cytomegalovirus infection status.

Library generation was performed with the immunoSEQ multiplex PCR assay. Regarding the original processing steps: To diagnose cytomegalovirus status from the catalog of TCR beta chain sequences, a statistical classification framework was built. The immuneACCESS repertoire file appears here via TCRdb, limited to in-frame rearrangements. These files lack a portion of the clones; in checked studies, under half of the deficit traces to unresolved V genes, and the cause of the others is not known. The V and J calls and clone size come from that table; D and trimming were worked out from the DNA. The sample includes 90,000 to 100,000 clones, with approximately 88% observed a single time. The ten largest clones add up to roughly 4.3% of the sample. Taken from cysteine to phenylalanine, the CDR3 has 15 residues. This entry keeps only the CDR3 DNA: 45 bases, framed from base 1. For this chain, trimming is 3 bases at the V end and 0 bases at the J end, and the number of junction bases without a gene match is 2. CDR1 and CDR2, looked up from the germline V gene, are MDHEN and SYDVKM.

Separate from the roughly 700-subject first cohort, the validation cohort of 120 subjects was the group to which the donors belonged. The paper's findings and limits, for the study overall: Most TCR sequences were observed very rarely across donors, whereas some public TCRs were present in many individuals. In the study, about 150 TCR beta chains were listed as associated with cytomegalovirus. Of the cluster scores, around 95% were above 0 in a later analysis, which found that TCRs clustered in the first cohort also tended to co-occur in the roughly 130 validation repertoires. The classifier was reported to diagnose cytomegalovirus status with high specificity and sensitivity in both the original cohort and the validation cohort. A few of the identified cytomegalovirus-associated TCR beta chains were confirmed in vitro to be specific for cytomegalovirus antigens. The authors suggested that the approach could potentially be extended to other disease states and immunological phenotypes. All 110 or so repertoires were used to score co-occurrence in the validation cohort in a later analysis, because that analysis had no HLA typing for the cohort.

The sequence joins TRBV28 to TRBJ1-3; 7 bases in the junction line up with TRBD1. The specimen sequenced was PBMCs. The sequence came from a woman aged 30 to 39 in good health and CMV-seronegative. The sequenced DNA: TGTGCCAGCAGTTTGGGACAGTTCTCTGGAAACACCATATATTTT. It specifies CASSLGQFSGNTIYF.